This TCR beta chain derives from a study of cytomegalovirus exposure and HLA in healthy donors. Germline V gene sequence: CDR1 PRHDT, CDR2 FYEKMQ (reference sequence). CDR3 size: 12 residues. Trimming stripped 9 bases from V and 5 bases from J, with 13 bases between. Comments on this clone: The antigen remains unidentified.

General study points: Three of the chains that were CMV-associated were confirmed in vitro to be specific for CMV antigens. There were some public TCRs occurring in many donors, but most TCR sequences were rare. It was found in a later analysis that first-cohort TCR clusters tended to co-occur in the approximately 120 validation repertoires.

Using immunoSEQ multiplex PCR, the repertoire was profiled, and TCRdb retains in-frame clones only, with some absent. The table has under 150,000 clones, around 84% seen once. Material for sequencing was PBMCs. The sequence derives from a man between 18 and 35 years old in good health and CMV-seropositive. The chain has TRBV13 and TRBJ1-2, with D uncertain. The CDR3 bases are TGTGCCAGTAGAGCCGTATCGTATGGCTACACCTTC. This codes for CASRAVSYGYTF.